This T cell receptor (beta chain) was captured in a study of shared clonotypes between healthy human individuals. Study-wide results and caveats: Unshared clonotypes carried lower generation probabilities than those common to all four donors. Approximately 5% of naive CD4 clonotypes were shared across four donors.

The repertoire was sequenced with immunoSEQ multiplex PCR; TCRdb's copy has only in-frame clones and lacks some. This table holds more than 2 million clones, roughly 94% found once. Per the germline V gene, CDR1 is LNHDA and CDR2 is SQIVND (reference sequence). Trimming removed 5 bases from V and 0 bases from J, with 11 bases in between. This CDR3 comprises 16 residues. In regard to this clone: The antigen is not known.

Sequencing was done on a sample of naive CD4+ T cells sorted from blood. The sample's subset: CD45RA+ positively selected. The clonotype comes from a man younger than 35 in good health. This rearrangement joins TRBV19 to TRBJ1-6; D remains unclear. CDR3 DNA sequence: TGTGCCAGTAGTCCCGATGAGCGCTCCTATAATTCACCCCTCCACTTT. Residues: CASSPDERSYNSPLHF. The whole variable domain, filled in from reference TRBV19 and TRBJ1-6, reads DGGITQSPKYLFRKEGQNVTLSCEQNLNHDAMYWYRQDPGQGLRLIYYSQIVNDFQKGDIAEGYSVSREKKESFPLTVTSAQKNPTAFYLCASSPDERSYNSPLHFGNGTRLTVT.